This entry lists 27 T cell receptor beta chains sequenced from one sample in a study of blood T cell repertoires in COVID-19. Sequencing used immunoSEQ multiplex PCR; TCRdb keeps in-frame clones, though not all of them. Of hundreds of thousands of clones listed, 85% to 90% are singletons. Sequences were obtained from peripheral blood. Receptors originate from a woman aged 50 to 60 with COVID-19, enrolled during active disease.

The CDR3 sequence is CASSRLPHTYTEAFF. The CDR3 nucleotides read TGTGCCAGCAGCCGATTACCCCACACCTACACTGAAGCTTTCTTT. The chain uses TRBV11-1 and TRBJ1-1; no firm D call. The CDR3 has 15 amino acids. The germline V gene has CDR1 SGHAT and CDR2 FQDESV (reference sequence). V lost 5 bases to trimming and J lost 3 bases, with 16 bases between them.

The chain couples TRBV30 to TRBJ1-4, with D possibly matching TRBD1 (5 bases). This CDR3 comprises 13 residues. CDR1 and CDR2 (germline): GTSNPN, SVGIG (reference sequence). V was trimmed by 2 bases and J by 5 bases, leaving 9 bases between them. The CDR3 coding sequence is TGTGCCTGGAGTCGAACAGGAAATGAAAAACTGTTTTTT. It specifies CAWSRTGNEKLFF.

This chain joins TRBV20-1 and TRBJ1-5, with unresolved D. In germline, CDR1 is DFQATT, CDR2 SNEGSKA (reference sequence). The CDR3 consists of 13 residues. The ends were cut back, 3 bases at V and 3 bases at J, with 9 bases in the middle. The CDR3 region has the DNA TGCAGTGCTAGTAGCAGGTACAATCAGCCCCAGCATTTT. Residues: CSASSRYNQPQHF.

The chain is built from TRBV18 and TRBJ1-4; 7 bases are a match to TRBD1. The V segment lost 3 bases and the J segment 8 bases; nucleotides outside the gene matches: 15. Germline V gene data show CDR1 as KGHSH and CDR2 as LQKENI. The CDR3 is 17 residues long. The CDR3 is CASSPLVSRTGYEKLFF. The CDR3 bases are TGTGCCAGCTCACCGTTAGTATCCCGGACAGGATACGAAAAACTGTTTTTT.

The rearrangement links TRBV4-2 to TRBJ2-2; D may be TRBD2 (5 bases). Germline lookup yields CDR1 LGHNA and CDR2 YNFKEQ. Between the trimmed V and J ends, which lost 8 bases and 6 bases, there was a span of 16 bases. The CDR3 sequence is 14 residues long. The CDR3 sequence is CASGLDLYPGELFF. The CDR3 DNA reads TGTGCCAGCGGGTTGGACTTATATCCCGGGGAGCTGTTTTTT.

A single count supports this clone. The CDR3 loop reads CASSPTTDRPGSITFYEQYF. The DNA for the CDR3 is TGTGCCAGCAGCCCCACGACGGACAGGCCAGGCTCAATTACTTTCTACGAGCAGTACTTC. J is TRBJ2-7 and V is TRBV6-2 or TRBV6-3, with 7 nucleotides matching TRBD1. V lost 6 bases to trimming and J lost 3 bases; unmatched junction nucleotides: 26. Germline values: CDR1 MNHEY, CDR2 SVGEGT. The CDR3 sequence is 20 residues long.

A single count supports this clone. The rearrangement links TRBV29-1 to TRBJ1-3; tentatively, D is TRBD1 (5 bases). V was pared by 3 bases and J by 2 bases, with 8 bases between. This CDR3 spans 13 amino acids. Germline V gene data show CDR1 as SQVTM and CDR2 as ANQGSEA. CDR3 DNA: TGCAGCGTTGAGGAGGGACCTGGAAACACCATATATTTT. Translation: CSVEEGPGNTIYF.

A single count supports this clone. The gene calls are TRBV6-5 and TRBJ1-1; D may be TRBD1 (5 bases). The CDR3 runs 13 residues. V was trimmed by 5 bases and J by 3 bases, leaving 10 bases between them. Germline V gene data show CDR1 as MNHEY and CDR2 as SVGAGI. CDR3 sequence reads: CASSRGAHTEAFF. The CDR3 DNA is TGTGCCAGCAGTCGTGGGGCCCACACTGAAGCTTTCTTT.

V is TRBV27 and J is TRBJ1-5; D might be TRBD1 (5 bases). V lost 4 bases and J 4 bases, leaving 11 bases between the germline ends. The CDR3 consists of 14 residues. Germline values: CDR1 MNHEY, CDR2 SMNVEV (reference sequence). The CDR3 bases are TGTGCCAGCAGTTCAGGGTTCGTAAATCAGCCCCAGCATTTT. Residues: CASSSGFVNQPQHF.

The CDR3 DNA reads TGTGCCAGCAGTCCAGGGGGGTCCTCTGGAAACACCATATATTTT. Its translation is CASSPGGSSGNTIYF. The chain couples TRBV9 to TRBJ1-3; 7 positions match TRBD1. CDR1 and CDR2 (germline): SGDLS, YYNGEE. V was clipped by 5 bases and J by 0 bases; unmatched bases: 5. The CDR3 extends over 15 amino acids.

This clone has just one count. The chain combines TRBV7-2 with TRBJ2-3, with TRBD2 matching 9 bases. J was trimmed by 9 bases and V by 4 bases; bases with no gene match: 8. The CDR3 has 14 amino acids. From germline, CDR1 is SGHTA and CDR2 FQGNSA. CDR3 protein: CASSYDPLAGTQYF. CDR3 coding DNA: TGTGCCAGCAGCTACGACCCACTAGCGGGCACGCAGTATTTT. The full variable domain, completed using reference TRBV7-2 and TRBJ2-3, is GAGVSQSPSNKVTEKGKDVELRCDPISGHTALYWYRQSLGQGLEFLIYFQGNSAPDKSGLPSDRFSAERTGGSVSTLTIQRTQQEDSAVYLCASSYDPLAGTQYFGPGTRLTVL.

The genes are TRBV7-9 and TRBJ2-7; D call uncertain. Trimming shortened V by 2 bases and J by 0 bases, and 8 bases separated the two germline ends. The CDR3 is made up of 14 amino acids. The germline CDR1 and CDR2 sequences are SEHNR and FQNEAQ (reference sequence). This chain's CDR3 is CASSLPPSSYEQYF. The CDR3 coding sequence is TGTGCCAGCAGCTTACCCCCGAGCTCCTACGAGCAGTACTTC.

This chain links TRBV5-4 with TRBJ2-3; 7 bases are a match to TRBD2. CDR1 and CDR2 from the germline V gene are SGHNT and YYREEE (reference sequence). The J segment lost 3 bases and the V segment lost 0 bases, leaving 1 base of the junction unmatched. CDR3 length: 14 residues. The CDR3 DNA follows: TGTGCCAGCAGCTTGGGACTAGCAACAGATACGCAGTATTTT. It specifies CASSLGLATDTQYF. Based on the CDR3 plus reference TRBV5-4 and TRBJ2-3, the full variable domain is ETGVTQSPTHLIKTRGQQVTLRCSSQSGHNTVSWYQQALGQGPQFIFQYYREEENGRGNFPPRFSGLQFPNYSSELNVNALELDDSALYLCASSLGLATDTQYFGPGTRLTVL.

The sample holds one count of this clone. This sequence joins TRBV19 and TRBJ2-1, with D possibly matching TRBD1 (5 bases). CDR3 length: 15 amino acids. Trimming took 1 base from V and 11 from J, leaving 18 bases between them. The germline V gene encodes CDR1 LNHDA and CDR2 SQIVND (reference sequence). The CDR3 reads CASSIAGNHNEKQFF. CDR3 bases: TGTGCCAGTAGTATAGCAGGGAATCACAATGAGAAGCAGTTCTTC.

V usage is TRBV9 and J usage is TRBJ2-1; 8 bases are shared with TRBD1. This CDR3 is built from 16 residues. The V segment lost 7 bases and the J segment 5 bases; nucleotides outside the gene matches: 14. The V gene's germline CDR1 is SGDLS and CDR2 YYNGEE. The CDR3 sequence: CASALPRTGSNNEQFF. CDR3 bases: TGTGCCAGCGCCCTTCCGCGGACAGGGAGTAACAATGAGCAGTTCTTC.

The chain couples TRBV11-3 to TRBJ1-1, with a weak D call TRBD1 (6 bases). Germline V lookup: CDR1 SGHNT, CDR2 YENEEA. Trimming removed 4 bases at V and 1 base at J, with 28 bases between. The CDR3 is 20 residues long. The chain's CDR3 is CASSSLLSDRLPRWNTEAFF. CDR3 nucleotides: TGTGCCAGCAGCTCTCTTCTCTCTGACAGGCTTCCCCGGTGGAACACTGAAGCTTTCTTT.

V and J are TRBV3-1 (or the pseudogene TRBV3-2) and TRBJ2-1, with 8 bases identical to TRBD2. Trimming at V came to 1 base and at J to 8 bases, leaving 4 bases not matched to a gene. The CDR3 extends over 14 amino acids. Germline V CDR1 and CDR2: LGHDT, YNNKEL (reference sequence). The CDR3 nucleotides are TGTGCCAGCAGCCAAGCGGGGGGGCCCGATGAGCAGTTCTTC. It yields the protein CASSQAGGPDEQFF.

The rearrangement joins TRBV9 to TRBJ1-2; D remains unclear. The V and J ends lost 0 bases and 7 bases respectively, with 10 bases between them. Germline V lookup: CDR1 SGDLS, CDR2 YYNGEE. The CDR3 is made up of 13 amino acids. CDR3 sequence (DNA): TGTGCCAGCAGCGTAGAGTACAAAAGTGGCTACACCTTC. Translated: CASSVEYKSGYTF.

The V call is TRBV7-3, the J call TRBJ2-3; tentative D call: TRBD1 (5 bases). V was shortened by 1 base and J by 9 bases, with 17 bases between the two germline ends. The CDR3 has 15 residues. The germline gives CDR1 SGHTA, CDR2 FQGTGA. The CDR3, as DNA: TGTGCCAGCAGCTTAAATGACAGAATGGGGAAGACGCAGTATTTT. Protein: CASSLNDRMGKTQYF. The whole variable domain, filled in from reference TRBV7-3 and TRBJ2-3, reads GAGVSQTPSNKVTEKGKYVELRCDPISGHTALYWYRQSLGQGPEFLIYFQGTGAADDSGLPNDRFFAVRPEGSVSTLKIQRTERGDSAVYLCASSLNDRMGKTQYFGPGTRLTVL.

CDR3 residues: CASSFSGRETQYF. The CDR3 coding sequence is TGTGCCAGCAGCTTTTCAGGGAGGGAGACCCAGTACTTC. This chain links TRBV7-2 with TRBJ2-5, with D possibly TRBD2 on 6 matching bases. Trimming removed 3 bases from V and 5 bases from J, with 10 bases in between. CDR1 and CDR2 from the germline V gene are SGHTA and FQGNSA. The CDR3 covers 13 residues.

The chain is built from TRBV10-1 and TRBJ2-2; D may be TRBD2 (5 bases). Trimming stripped 7 bases from V and 2 bases from J, with 20 bases between. Germline V gives CDR1 WNHNN, CDR2 SYGVQD (reference sequence). The CDR3 extends over 17 amino acids. The CDR3 protein is CASNGLGRGGNTGELFF. The CDR3 DNA reads as TGCGCCAGCAACGGACTCGGACGAGGAGGCAACACCGGGGAGCTGTTTTTT.

This chain uses TRBV27 with TRBJ2-7; TRBD1 aligns across 10 bases. J gave up 2 bases and V 10 bases, and 5 bases lay outside the gene matches. Germline loops: CDR1 MNHEY, CDR2 SMNVEV (reference sequence). The CDR3 consists of 13 residues. CDR3 nucleotide sequence: TGTGCCATACGGGACAGGGGCCCCTACGAGCAGTACTTC. This gives the protein CAIRDRGPYEQYF.

This clone was found once. The chain carries TRBV12-5 and TRBJ2-2; TRBD2 agrees at 9 bases. V was clipped by 4 bases and J by 6 bases; unmatched bases: 3. Germline-derived CDR1 and CDR2 are LGHNT and FRNRAP. This CDR3 has 14 residues. CDR3 sequence reads: CASGSGLASGELFF. The CDR3 DNA reads TGTGCTAGTGGTTCCGGACTAGCGTCCGGGGAGCTGTTTTTT.

In this sample, this clone turned up a few times. This chain uses TRBV19 with TRBJ2-1; 7 bases are shared with TRBD1. The germline V gene has CDR1 LNHDA and CDR2 SQIVND (reference sequence). This CDR3 has 15 residues. With V trimmed by 3 bases and J by 2 bases, 4 bases remained unmatched. The CDR3 DNA sequence: TGTGCCAGTAGTATGCTTGGGACAGCCTACAATGAGCAGTTCTTC. Its translation: CASSMLGTAYNEQFF. The full variable domain, with the rest looked up from reference TRBV19 and TRBJ2-1, is DGGITQSPKYLFRKEGQNVTLSCEQNLNHDAMYWYRQDPGQGLRLIYYSQIVNDFQKGDIAEGYSVSREKKESFPLTVTSAQKNPTAFYLCASSMLGTAYNEQFFGPGTRLTVL.

This clone was seen a single time. The V call is TRBV2, the J call TRBJ2-1; TRBD2 agrees at 7 bases. The CDR3 runs to 15 residues. The trim removed 8 bases at V and 8 bases at J, leaving 15 bases unmatched. Germline V gene data show CDR1 as SNHLY and CDR2 as FYNNEI. Written as DNA, the CDR3 is TGTGCCAGCTACGTAGCGGGTGACCTTAGGGATGAGCAGTTCTTC. It specifies CASYVAGDLRDEQFF.

This chain joins TRBV7-3 and TRBJ1-2; TRBD1 is a possible D gene (6 bases). The germline CDR1 and CDR2 sequences are SGHTA and FQGTGA. CDR3 length: 13 amino acids. V lost 0 bases and J 6 bases, leaving 8 bases between the germline ends. The CDR3 loop reads CASSLTSGDGYTF. The CDR3 DNA reads TGTGCCAGCAGCTTAACCTCAGGGGATGGCTACACCTTC.

V is TRBV30 and J is TRBJ1-5; D is uncertain. There are 13 residues in the CDR3. Germline V gives CDR1 GTSNPN, CDR2 SVGIG (reference sequence). V was trimmed by 0 bases and J by 8 bases, leaving 11 bases between them. The CDR3 spells CAWSVPGRKPQHF. In DNA form, the CDR3 reads TGTGCCTGGAGTGTACCCGGTAGAAAGCCCCAGCATTTT. Complete variable domain (other parts from reference TRBV30 and TRBJ1-5): SQTIHQWPATLVQPVGSPLSLECTVEGTSNPNLYWYRQAAGRGLQLLFYSVGIGQISSEVPQNLSASRPQDRQFILSSKKLLLSDSGFYLCAWSVPGRKPQHFGDGTRLSIL.